This T cell receptor (beta chain) was captured in a study of identical twins. The CDR3 spans 12 residues. Germline assignment: CDR1 ENHRY and CDR2 SYGVKD. V lost 8 bases to trimming and J lost 6 bases, with 13 bases between them. This clonotype was recorded many times. The cDNA had a unique molecular identifier and a template-switch universal primer site. Each CDR3 protein is one row after TCRdb ran MiXCR on the 5' RACE reads. The sample has approximately 500,000 distinct CDR3 sequences; 20% to 25% are singletons. These data were likewise used in another study, on T cells expressing NK-cell markers. This second report adds: Seropositivity for HCMV was found in seven of the eight sequenced donors, with one seronegative. The authors restricted sorting to alpha-beta TCR T cells with an anti-gamma-delta TCR antibody in several experiments. A few donors showed these clonotypes also leading the CD3+CD56-NKG2C+ fraction.

The source of this sequence is a woman aged 18-29 years in good health. The sample taken for sequencing was CD4+ T cells sorted from blood. The genes are TRBV10-3 and TRBJ1-2, with unresolved D. CDR3 amino acids: CAISRAGHGYTF. The CDR3 DNA is TGTGCCATCTCGAGGGCCGGGCATGGCTACACCTTC.